The clone carrying this T cell receptor (beta chain) was seen more than once but under ten times. The CDR3 sequence is 14 residues long. V was clipped by 3 bases and J by 4 bases, with 13 bases between them. Germline-derived CDR1 and CDR2 are GTSNPN and SVGIG (reference sequence). In the study's own analysis: By means of reference gene primer amplification, nucleated cell counts were estimated. Generated by immunoSEQ multiplex PCR, the TCRdb table keeps only in-frame clones and is missing some. V and J calls and clone size are those listed in that table; D and trimming were worked out from the DNA. The repertoire consists of 85,000 to 120,000 clones, with 84% occurring once and the leading ten covering around 10%. The data were taken from a study of blood T cell repertoires in COVID-19. For the study at large: T cells, B-cell-depleted T cells, or PBMCs supplied cDNA or gDNA.

The sequenced sample was peripheral blood. The clonotype was recovered from a man between 40 and 49 years old with active or convalescent COVID-19. The rearrangement links TRBV30 to TRBJ1-3; D unclear. The CDR3 sequence: CAWRVTGSGNTIYF. The DNA of the CDR3 is TGTGCCTGGAGGGTAACGGGGTCAGGAAACACCATATATTTT.